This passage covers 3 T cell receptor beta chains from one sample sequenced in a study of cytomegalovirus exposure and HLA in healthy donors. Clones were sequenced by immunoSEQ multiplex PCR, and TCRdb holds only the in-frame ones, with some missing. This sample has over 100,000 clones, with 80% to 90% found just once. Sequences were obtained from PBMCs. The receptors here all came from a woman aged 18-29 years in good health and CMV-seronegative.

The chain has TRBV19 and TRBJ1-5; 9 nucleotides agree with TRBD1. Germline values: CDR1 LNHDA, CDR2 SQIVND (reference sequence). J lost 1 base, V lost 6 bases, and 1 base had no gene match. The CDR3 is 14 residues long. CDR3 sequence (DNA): TGTGCCAGTAGGGGACAGGGAAGCAATCAGCCCCAGCATTTT. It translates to CASRGQGSNQPQHF.

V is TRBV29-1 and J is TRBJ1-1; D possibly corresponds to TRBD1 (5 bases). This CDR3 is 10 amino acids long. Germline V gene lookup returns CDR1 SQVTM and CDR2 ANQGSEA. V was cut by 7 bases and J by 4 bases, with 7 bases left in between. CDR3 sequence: CSDGGTEAFF. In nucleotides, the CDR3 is TGCAGCGACGGGGGCACTGAAGCTTTCTTT.

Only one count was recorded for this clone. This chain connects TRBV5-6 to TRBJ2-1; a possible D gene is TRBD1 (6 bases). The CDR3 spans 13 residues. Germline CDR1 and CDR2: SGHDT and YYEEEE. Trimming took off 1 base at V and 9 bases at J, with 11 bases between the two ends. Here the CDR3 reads CASSLPRGVEQFF. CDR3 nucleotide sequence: TGTGCCAGCAGCTTGCCCAGGGGCGTTGAGCAGTTCTTC.